The clone carrying this T cell receptor (beta chain) was observed a handful of times. As yet, its antigen is unknown. CDR1 is SQVTM and CDR2 is ANQGSEA in the germline V gene. Trimming cost V 8 bases and J 0 bases, with 20 bases left between them. The CDR3 consists of 15 residues. The data are from a study of cytomegalovirus exposure and HLA in healthy donors. Study-wide findings and caveats: In presence/absence analyses, roughly uniform sequencing depth across donors was assumed. CMV serostatus was the only immune exposure information that was available. In a later analysis, V- and J-gene trimming of beta chains associated with a DCLRE1C missense variant, replicated independently.

Primers: 60 Vbeta forward and 13 Jbeta reverse. Using immunoSEQ multiplex PCR, the repertoire was profiled, and TCRdb retains in-frame clones only, with some absent. The data show about 140,000 clones, with roughly 80% seen just once and 1.5% to 2% held by the top ten. The TCR sequence derives from a female donor in good health and CMV-seronegative. Sequencing was performed on PBMCs. The V gene is TRBV29-1, the J gene TRBJ2-7, with D maybe TRBD2 (6 bases). CDR3 sequence reads: CSYLWRGPFSYEQYF. CDR3 coding DNA: TGCAGCTACCTGTGGAGGGGACCTTTCTCCTACGAGCAGTACTTC.